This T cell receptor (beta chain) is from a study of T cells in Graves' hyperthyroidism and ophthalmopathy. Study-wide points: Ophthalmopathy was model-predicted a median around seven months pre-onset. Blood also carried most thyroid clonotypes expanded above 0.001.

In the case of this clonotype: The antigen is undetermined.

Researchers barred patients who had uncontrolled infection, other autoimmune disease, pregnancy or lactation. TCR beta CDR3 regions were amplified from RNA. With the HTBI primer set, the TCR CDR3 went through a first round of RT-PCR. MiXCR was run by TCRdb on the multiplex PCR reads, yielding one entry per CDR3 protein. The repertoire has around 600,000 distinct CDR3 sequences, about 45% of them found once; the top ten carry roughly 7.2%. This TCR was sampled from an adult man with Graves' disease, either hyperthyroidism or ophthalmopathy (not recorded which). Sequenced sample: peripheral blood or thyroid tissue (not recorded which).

As DNA, the CDR3 is TGTGCCAGCAGCCGACTGATCACTGAAGCTTTCTTT. It specifies CASSRLITEAFF. The genes are TRBV25-1 and TRBJ1-1; D is uncertain. The V end was cut by 6 bases, the J end by 4 bases, with 9 bases between. The CDR3 loop spans 12 amino acids. In germline, CDR1 is MGHDK, CDR2 SYGVNS.